This is a list of T cell receptor beta chains from one sample in a study of blood T cell repertoires in COVID-19. Sequenced by immunoSEQ multiplex PCR; TCRdb stores in-frame clones only, minus some. Of 130,000 or so clones in the sample, about 85% are singletons; the top ten hold roughly 2.5%. The specimen sequenced was peripheral blood. These receptor sequences come from a human donor with COVID-19, enrolled during active disease. The donor label of this sample is uncertain. The conserved cysteine and the conserved F or W are not part of the CDR3 here.

v_gene	j_gene	CDR3aa
TRBV2	TRBJ2-7	ASGDRGTSYEQY
TRBV19	TRBJ2-1	ASSIVYPDGGGGNEQF
TRBV7-9	TRBJ2-1	ASSILAGIYNEQF
TRBV12-5	TRBJ1-6	ASADGQGDSPLH
TRBV7-7	TRBJ2-1	ASSLTDRGGYEQF
TRBV24-1	TRBJ1-5	ATSETGGAGQPQH
TRBV12-3/TRBV12-4	TRBJ2-3	ASSLPGSDTQY
TRBV29-1	TRBJ2-5	SVGWGGQETQY
TRBV27	TRBJ2-7	ASSLSLGTGPTIVQY
TRBV2	TRBJ2-5	ASKGPGGGETQY
TRBV19	TRBJ1-6	ASSRREGIGSPLH
TRBV7-3	TRBJ1-1	ASSLEQNTEAF
TRBV9	TRBJ2-6	ASSSSSGANVLT
TRBV5-1	TRBJ2-7	ASSPTGLGLR
TRBV12-3/TRBV12-4	TRBJ1-2	ASRTTGGGGYT
TRBV27	TRBJ1-2	ASSLAGVNGYT
TRBV14	TRBJ1-4	ASSQSINEKLF
TRBV28	TRBJ1-2	ASSLFGPGTGGGYGYT
TRBV5-1	TRBJ2-7	ASSVTISYEQY
TRBV6-5	TRBJ1-6	ASSYRTGAGSPLH
TRBV27	TRBJ2-3	ASSLDTSTDTQY
TRBV4-1	TRBJ2-5	ASSQEATARGETQY
TRBV11-2	TRBJ2-7	ASSSQGLVYEQY
TRBV3-1/TRBV3-2	TRBJ2-3	ASSHQNTGTDTQY
TRBV29-1	TRBJ1-2	SVPTGLDYGYT
TRBV6-5	TRBJ2-2	ASSKQGSITGELF
TRBV14	TRBJ2-7	ASSQDGGRGYEQY
TRBV11-3	TRBJ1-3	ASSLDGQGSSGNTIY
TRBV7-9	TRBJ2-1	ASSSPRDPYNEQF
TRBV4-1	TRBJ2-1	ASSHSTGSKFNEQF
TRBV18	TRBJ1-4	ASSPRPTSNEKLF
TRBV2	TRBJ1-5	ASSETRSGNQPQH
TRBV7-7	TRBJ2-5	ASSLVGREGETQY
TRBV13	TRBJ1-1	ASSFLQAAEAF
TRBV27	TRBJ2-2	ASSLTGSGGGELF
TRBV5-5	TRBJ1-2	ASSPQTGDYGYT
TRBV10-3	TRBJ1-1	AISEQTRGTEAF
TRBV11-2	TRBJ2-5	ASSLDRRGAGTQY
TRBV5-1	TRBJ1-6	ASSLAGGLFYNSPLH
TRBV5-6	TRBJ1-5	ASSASGVWGQPQH
TRBV3-1/TRBV3-2	TRBJ2-5	ASTTGQQETQY
TRBV11-2	TRBJ2-2	ASSLSLAGRTGELF
TRBV18	TRBJ2-7	ASSPVAGSARYEQY
TRBV4-2	TRBJ2-5	ASSQDHDWTGAEETQY
TRBV29-1	TRBJ1-1	SVAPGYVVAEAF
TRBV7-3	TRBJ1-1	ASSPSPDTEAF
TRBV6-5	TRBJ1-1	ASSYPGDEAF
TRBV7-2	TRBJ2-4	ASSSRGLAYKNIQY
TRBV2	TRBJ2-7	ASRGQVSSYEQY
TRBV10-3	TRBJ1-2	AINPMLNYGYT
TRBV20-1	TRBJ1-2	SASGEGYT